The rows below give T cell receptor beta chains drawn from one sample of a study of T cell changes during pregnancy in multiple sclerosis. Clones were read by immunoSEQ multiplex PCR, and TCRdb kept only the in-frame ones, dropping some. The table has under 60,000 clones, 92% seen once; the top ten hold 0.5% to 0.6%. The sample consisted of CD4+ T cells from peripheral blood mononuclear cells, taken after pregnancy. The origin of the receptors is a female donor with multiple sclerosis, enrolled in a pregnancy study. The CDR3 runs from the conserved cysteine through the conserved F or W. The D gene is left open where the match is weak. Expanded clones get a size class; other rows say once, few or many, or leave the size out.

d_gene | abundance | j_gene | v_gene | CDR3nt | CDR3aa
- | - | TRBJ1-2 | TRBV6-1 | TGTGCCAGCGGTCTGGCGGGGGCGTCCTATGGCTACACCTTC | CASGLAGASYGYTF
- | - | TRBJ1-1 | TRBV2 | TGTGCCAGCAGTCGGGAAGGTTTCACTGAAGCTTTCTTT | CASSREGFTEAFF
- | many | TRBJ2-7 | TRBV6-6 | TGTGCCAGCAGCGGAGGGAAGGAAGTCCACAACGAGCAGTACTTC | CASSGGKEVHNEQYF
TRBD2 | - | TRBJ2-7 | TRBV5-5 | TGTGCCAGCAGCTTCTTAGCGGGGAGGGAGGGCGAGCAGTACTTC | CASSFLAGREGEQYF
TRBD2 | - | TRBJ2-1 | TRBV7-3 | TGTGCCAGCAGACCAAGGGGGACTAGCGGGAGACCCTTCTACAATGAGCAGTTCTTC | CASRPRGTSGRPFYNEQFF
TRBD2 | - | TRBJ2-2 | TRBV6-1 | TGTGCCAGCAGTGACCCCGGACTAAGCGGGAGTCACCTTAACACTGGGGAGCTGTTTTTT | CASSDPGLSGSHLNTGELFF
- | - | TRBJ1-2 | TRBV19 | TGTGCCAGTAGTTCAGGGCAGGGCCCTAACTATGGCTACACCTTC | CASSSGQGPNYGYTF
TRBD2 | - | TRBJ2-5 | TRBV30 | TGTGCCTGGAGTGTACTAGCGGGACAAGAGACCCAGTACTTC | CAWSVLAGQETQYF
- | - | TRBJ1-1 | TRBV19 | TGTGCCAGTAGTATAGATCATACAGGGCTGAACACTGAAGCTTTCTTT | CASSIDHTGLNTEAFF
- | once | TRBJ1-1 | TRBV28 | TGTGCCAGCAGTTTCTCCGGGAAGGGAACTGAAGCTTTCTTT | CASSFSGKGTEAFF
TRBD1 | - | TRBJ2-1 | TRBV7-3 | TGTGCCAGCAGCTCCTACGGACAGGGTTACAATGAGCAGTTCTTC | CASSSYGQGYNEQFF
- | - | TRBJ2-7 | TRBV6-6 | TGTGCCAGCAGTTACTCCCGCTCTATTTACGAGCAGTACTTC | CASSYSRSIYEQYF
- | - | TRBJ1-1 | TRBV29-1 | TGCAGCGCTACTGGACAGATCCAGAACACTGAAGCTTTCTTT | CSATGQIQNTEAFF
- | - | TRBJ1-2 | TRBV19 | TGTGCCAGTAGATCGCAGGGGTCAAGCTATGGCTACACCTTC | CASRSQGSSYGYTF
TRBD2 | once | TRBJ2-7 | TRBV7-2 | TGTGCCAGCAGCCCAGGACTAGCGGGAGGTAACTCCTACGAGCAGTACTTC | CASSPGLAGGNSYEQYF
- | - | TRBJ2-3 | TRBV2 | TGTGCCAGCCAGCTAGCTACTAGCACAGATACGCAGTATTTT | CASQLATSTDTQYF
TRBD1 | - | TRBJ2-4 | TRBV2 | TGTGCCAGCTTCTCCGACAGGGTGGACATTCAGTACTTC | CASFSDRVDIQYF
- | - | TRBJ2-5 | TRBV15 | TGTGCCACCAGCAGACGGGGGGCAGAGACCCAGTACTTC | CATSRRGAETQYF
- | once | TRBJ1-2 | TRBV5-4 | TGTGCCAGCAGCTTGGAAGGACAGCGGTATGGCTACACCTTC | CASSLEGQRYGYTF
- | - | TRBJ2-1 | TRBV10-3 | TGTGCCATCAGCCCCGACCCCCTAGCTGGGGAGCAGTTCTTC | CAISPDPLAGEQFF
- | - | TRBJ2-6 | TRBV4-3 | TGCGCCAGCAGCCAAGACGCGCTCTCTGGGGCCAACGTCCTGACTTTC | CASSQDALSGANVLTF
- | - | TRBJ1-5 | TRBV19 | TGTGCCAGTAGTATGTGGACTGATCAGCCCCAGCATTTT | CASSMWTDQPQHF
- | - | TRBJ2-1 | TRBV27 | TGTGCCAGCAGTTCCGGACTTACGTCTCGCAATGAGCAGTTCTTC | CASSSGLTSRNEQFF
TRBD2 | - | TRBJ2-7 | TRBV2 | TGTGCCAGCAGGATGGCGGGAGCAGCCTACGAGCAGTACTTC | CASRMAGAAYEQYF